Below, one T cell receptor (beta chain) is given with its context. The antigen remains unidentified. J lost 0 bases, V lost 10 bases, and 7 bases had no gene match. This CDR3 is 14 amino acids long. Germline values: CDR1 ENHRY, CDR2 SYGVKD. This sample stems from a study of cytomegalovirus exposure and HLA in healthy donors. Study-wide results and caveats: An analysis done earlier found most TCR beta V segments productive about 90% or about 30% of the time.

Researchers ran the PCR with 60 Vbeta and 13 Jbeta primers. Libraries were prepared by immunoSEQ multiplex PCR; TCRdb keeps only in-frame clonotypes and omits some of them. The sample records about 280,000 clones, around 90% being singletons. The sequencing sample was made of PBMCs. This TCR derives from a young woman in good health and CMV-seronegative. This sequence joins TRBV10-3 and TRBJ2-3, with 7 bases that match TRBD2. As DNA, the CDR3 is TGTGCCAGCTACCCGGGGGGAAGCACAGATACGCAGTATTTT. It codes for CASYPGGSTDTQYF.